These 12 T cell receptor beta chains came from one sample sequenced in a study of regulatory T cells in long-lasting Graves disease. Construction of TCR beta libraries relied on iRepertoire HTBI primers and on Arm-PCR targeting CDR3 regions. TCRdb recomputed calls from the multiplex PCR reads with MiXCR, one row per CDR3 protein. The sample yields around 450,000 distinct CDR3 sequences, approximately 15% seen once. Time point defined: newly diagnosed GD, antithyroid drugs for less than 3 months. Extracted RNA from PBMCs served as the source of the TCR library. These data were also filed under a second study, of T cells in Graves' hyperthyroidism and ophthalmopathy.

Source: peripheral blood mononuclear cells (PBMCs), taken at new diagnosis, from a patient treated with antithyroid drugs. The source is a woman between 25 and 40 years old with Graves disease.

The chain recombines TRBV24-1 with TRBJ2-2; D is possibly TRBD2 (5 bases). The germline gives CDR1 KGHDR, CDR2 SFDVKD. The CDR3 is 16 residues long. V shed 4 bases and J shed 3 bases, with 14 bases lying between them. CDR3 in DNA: TGTGCCACCAGTGACCCCCGAACGCGGGACACCGGGGAGCTGTTTTTT. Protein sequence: CATSDPRTRDTGELFF.

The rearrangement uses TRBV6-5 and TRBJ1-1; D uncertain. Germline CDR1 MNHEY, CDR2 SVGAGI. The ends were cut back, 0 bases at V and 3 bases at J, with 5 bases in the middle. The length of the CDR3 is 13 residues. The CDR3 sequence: CASSYSFYTEAFF. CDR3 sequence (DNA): TGTGCCAGCAGTTACTCGTTTTACACTGAAGCTTTCTTT.

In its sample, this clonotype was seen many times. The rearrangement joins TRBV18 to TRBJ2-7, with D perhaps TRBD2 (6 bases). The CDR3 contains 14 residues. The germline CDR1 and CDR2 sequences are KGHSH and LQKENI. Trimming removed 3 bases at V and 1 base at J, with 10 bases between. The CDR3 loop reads CASSPPGTSYEQYF. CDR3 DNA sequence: TGTGCCAGCTCACCCCCCGGGACTTCCTACGAGCAGTACTTC.

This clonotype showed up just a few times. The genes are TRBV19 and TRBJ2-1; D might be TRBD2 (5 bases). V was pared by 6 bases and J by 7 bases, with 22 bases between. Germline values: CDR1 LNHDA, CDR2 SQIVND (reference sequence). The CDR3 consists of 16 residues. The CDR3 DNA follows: TGTGCCAGTAGCGCCTATATGGTTTCACCGGGGAATGAGCAGTTCTTC. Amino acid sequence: CASSAYMVSPGNEQFF.

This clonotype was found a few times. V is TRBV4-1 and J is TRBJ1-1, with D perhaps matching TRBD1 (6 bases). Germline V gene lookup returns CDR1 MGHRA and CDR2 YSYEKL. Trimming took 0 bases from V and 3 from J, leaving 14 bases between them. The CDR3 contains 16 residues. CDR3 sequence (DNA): TGCGCCAGCAGCCAAGAAAACAGGGCCATCGACACTGAAGCTTTCTTT. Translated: CASSQENRAIDTEAFF.

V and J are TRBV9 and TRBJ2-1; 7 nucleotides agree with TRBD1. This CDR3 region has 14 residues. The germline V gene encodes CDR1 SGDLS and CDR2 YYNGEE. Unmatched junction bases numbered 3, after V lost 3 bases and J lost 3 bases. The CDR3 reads CASSDRTGYNEQFF. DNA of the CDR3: TGTGCCAGCAGCGATCGGACAGGCTACAATGAGCAGTTCTTC. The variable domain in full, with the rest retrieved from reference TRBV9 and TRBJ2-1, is DSGVTQTPKHLITATGQRVTLRCSPRSGDLSVYWYQQSLDQGLQFLIQYYNGEERAKGNILERFSAQQFPDLHSELNLSSLELGDSALYFCASSDRTGYNEQFFGPGTRLTVL.

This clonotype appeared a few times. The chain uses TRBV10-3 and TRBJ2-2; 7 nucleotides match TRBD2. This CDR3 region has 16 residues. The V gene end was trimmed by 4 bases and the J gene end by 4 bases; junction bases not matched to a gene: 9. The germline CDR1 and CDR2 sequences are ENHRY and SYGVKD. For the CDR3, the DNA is TGTGCCATCAGTGGCCCTGGGGGGGTCAGCACCGGGGAGCTGTTTTTT. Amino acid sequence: CAISGPGGVSTGELFF.

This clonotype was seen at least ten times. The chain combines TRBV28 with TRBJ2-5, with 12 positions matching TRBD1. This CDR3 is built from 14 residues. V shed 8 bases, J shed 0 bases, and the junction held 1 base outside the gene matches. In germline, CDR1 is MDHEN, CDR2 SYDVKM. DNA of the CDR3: TGTGCCAGCTGGGACAGGGGGCACCAAGAGACCCAGTACTTC. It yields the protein CASWDRGHQETQYF.

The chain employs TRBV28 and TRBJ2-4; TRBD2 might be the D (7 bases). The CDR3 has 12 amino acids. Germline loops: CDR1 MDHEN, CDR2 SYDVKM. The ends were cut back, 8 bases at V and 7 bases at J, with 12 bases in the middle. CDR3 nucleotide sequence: TGTGCCAGCTGGGGGGGCGCGAACATTCAGTACTTC. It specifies CASWGGANIQYF.

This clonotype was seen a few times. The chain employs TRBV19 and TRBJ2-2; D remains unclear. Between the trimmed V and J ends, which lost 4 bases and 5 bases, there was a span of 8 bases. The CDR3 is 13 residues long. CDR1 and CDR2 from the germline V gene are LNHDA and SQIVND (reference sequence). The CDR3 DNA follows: TGTGCCAGTAGTACCCGAGGAACCGGGGAGCTGTTTTTT. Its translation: CASSTRGTGELFF.

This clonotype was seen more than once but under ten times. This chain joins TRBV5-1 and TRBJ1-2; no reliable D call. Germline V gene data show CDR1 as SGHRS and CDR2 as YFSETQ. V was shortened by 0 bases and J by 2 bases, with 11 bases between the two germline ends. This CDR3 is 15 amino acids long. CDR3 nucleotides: TGCGCCAGCAGCTTGGAGGGTGTGGGGAACTATGGCTACACCTTC. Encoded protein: CASSLEGVGNYGYTF.

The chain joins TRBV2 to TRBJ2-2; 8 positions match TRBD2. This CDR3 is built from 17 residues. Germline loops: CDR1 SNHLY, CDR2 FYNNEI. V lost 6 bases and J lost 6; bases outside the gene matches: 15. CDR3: CASRPQGSGMVSGELFF. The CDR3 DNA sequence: TGTGCCAGCAGGCCCCAGGGTAGCGGGATGGTGTCCGGGGAGCTGTTTTTT.